What follows are 3 T cell receptor beta chains derived from one specimen sequenced in a study of cytomegalovirus exposure and HLA in healthy donors. Clones were sequenced by immunoSEQ multiplex PCR, and TCRdb holds only the in-frame ones, with some missing. The table records around 150,000 clones, 80% to 85% of them present only once. The sample comprised PBMCs. These receptors originate from a man aged 25 to 40 in good health and CMV-seropositive.

The chain carries TRBV6-4 and TRBJ2-1, with D perhaps matching TRBD1 (6 bases). The CDR3 spans 15 residues. V gave up 6 bases and J gave up 0 bases, with 12 bases separating them. The germline V gene encodes CDR1 MRHNA and CDR2 SNTAGT. CDR3 residues: CASSLEGGSYNEQFF. CDR3 DNA sequence: TGTGCCAGCAGCCTCGAAGGGGGCTCCTACAATGAGCAGTTCTTC.

There are a few counts of this clone. The chain carries TRBV5-4 and TRBJ1-5, with D perhaps TRBD1 (6 bases). Germline loops: CDR1 SGHNT, CDR2 YYREEE (reference sequence). The CDR3 has 16 residues. The germline V and J ends were trimmed by 4 bases and 5 bases, with 19 bases remaining between them. As DNA, the CDR3 is TGTGCCAGCAGCCTGGGGGGGCAGGTGAAGGATCAGCCCCAGCATTTT. It translates to CASSLGGQVKDQPQHF.

This rearrangement joins TRBV6-1 to TRBJ2-7, with D possibly TRBD1 on 6 matching bases. The CDR3 length is 13 residues. Trimming removed 7 bases at V and 4 bases at J, with 14 bases between. The germline V gene has CDR1 MNHNS and CDR2 SASEGT. In nucleotides, the CDR3 is TGTGCCAGCACGGTGGGCAGGGGATACGAGCAGTACTTC. Translating it yields CASTVGRGYEQYF.